These T cell receptor beta chains were read from a single sample in a study of OX40 agonist ivuxolimab in advanced cancers. Here immunoSEQ multiplex PCR was the method, and the copy in TCRdb shows in-frame clones only, minus some. The sample consists of tens of thousands of clones, approximately 88% of them appearing once. The input for sequencing was CD4+ or CD8+ T cells sorted from blood, taken in a trial of the OX40 agonist ivuxolimab. Every receptor here comes from an adult with an advanced solid tumor such as melanoma, head and neck, liver or kidney cancer. Each CDR3 is given with its conserved first and last residue. D genes are given only for firm matches. Clone size is shown for a subset of rows, as once, few, many or a class of expanded clone.

j_call,v_call,d_call,clone_size,cdr3_aa,cdr3_nt
TRBJ1-1,TRBV27,TRBD1,.,CASSLQGVNTEAFF,TGTGCCAGCAGTTTACAGGGGGTGAACACTGAAGCTTTCTTT
TRBJ2-3,TRBV1,.,.,CTSSQSPDTQYF,TGCACCAGCAGCCAATCTCCAGATACGCAGTATTTT
TRBJ2-7,TRBV5-1,TRBD1,.,CASSTGQNSYEQYF,TGCGCCAGCAGCACGGGACAGAACTCCTACGAGCAGTACTTC
TRBJ2-3,TRBV5-6,TRBD2,.,CASSLTAGGGADTQYF,TGTGCCAGCAGCTTGACTGCGGGAGGGGGGGCAGATACGCAGTATTTT
TRBJ1-1,TRBV9,.,.,CASSASGLRAEAFF,TGTGCCAGCAGCGCCTCAGGGTTACGCGCTGAAGCTTTCTTT
TRBJ2-1,TRBV4-1,TRBD1,.,CASSQGMDRFYNEQFF,TGCGCCAGCAGCCAGGGGATGGACAGGTTCTACAATGAGCAGTTCTTC
TRBJ2-5,TRBV28,.,.,CASSHVWETQYF,TGTGCCAGCAGTCACGTGTGGGAGACCCAGTACTTC
TRBJ1-1,TRBV6-5,TRBD1,.,CASSYTGQLNTEAFF,TGTGCCAGCAGTTATACGGGACAGTTGAACACTGAAGCTTTCTTT
TRBJ2-1,TRBV4-1,TRBD2,.,CASSQDARGLAGDREQFF,TGCGCCAGCAGCCAAGATGCCCGGGGACTAGCGGGAGACAGGGAGCAGTTCTTC
TRBJ1-6,TRBV28,.,.,CASSLDRYNSPLHF,TGTGCCAGCAGTTTGGACAGATATAATTCACCCCTCCACTTT
TRBJ2-5,TRBV5-1,.,few,CASSLVYRASETQYF,TGCGCCAGCAGCTTGGTATACAGGGCTAGTGAGACCCAGTACTTC
TRBJ2-2,TRBV7-9,.,.,CATPVAGELFF,TGTGCCACCCCCGTGGCCGGGGAGCTGTTTTTT
TRBJ2-3,TRBV9,.,few,CASSETTDPTDTQYF,TGTGCCAGCAGCGAAACGACAGACCCCACAGATACGCAGTATTTT
TRBJ2-1,TRBV9,TRBD2,.,CASSPGLAGVVYNEQFF,TGTGCCAGCAGCCCCGGACTAGCGGGAGTTGTGTACAATGAGCAGTTCTTC
TRBJ2-4,TRBV15,.,once,CATSSTTDPLAKNIQYF,TGTGCCACCAGCAGTACAACCGATCCACTAGCCAAAAACATTCAGTACTTC
TRBJ2-7,TRBV7-9,.,.,CASSLAPEGRRYEQYF,TGTGCCAGCAGCTTAGCCCCAGAAGGGAGGAGGTACGAGCAGTACTTC
TRBJ1-1,TRBV9,.,.,CASSVAAVNTEAFF,TGTGCCAGCAGCGTAGCGGCCGTGAACACTGAAGCTTTCTTT
TRBJ1-1,TRBV7-8,.,.,CASSRVADTEAFF,TGTGCCAGCAGCAGGGTAGCGGACACTGAAGCTTTCTTT
TRBJ1-5,TRBV28,TRBD1,.,CASSPGQGINQPQHF,TGTGCCAGCAGTCCCGGACAGGGAATAAATCAGCCCCAGCATTTT
TRBJ1-1,TRBV27,TRBD1,.,CASSLYRGTNTEAFF,TGTGCCAGCAGTTTATACAGGGGCACGAACACTGAAGCTTTCTTT
TRBJ2-7,TRBV7-9,.,.,CASSNQTSFSYEQYF,TGTGCCAGCAGCAATCAAACTTCCTTCTCCTACGAGCAGTACTTC
TRBJ2-5,TRBV28,.,.,CASTEDSIQETQYF,TGTGCCAGCACGGAAGACAGTATCCAAGAGACCCAGTACTTC
TRBJ2-2,TRBV7-2,.,.,CASSLALSGNTGELFF,TGTGCCAGCAGTTTAGCCCTTAGCGGGAACACCGGGGAGCTGTTTTTT
TRBJ1-4,TRBV4-3,.,once,CASRRIGSTVEKLFF,TGCGCCAGCAGGCGGATAGGGTCAACTGTTGAAAAACTGTTTTTT
TRBJ1-5,TRBV6-5,.,.,CASSRTQGYNQPQHF,TGTGCCAGCAGTCGCACTCAGGGTTACAATCAGCCCCAGCATTTT
TRBJ2-3,TRBV20-1,TRBD2,.,CSRGGPDTQYF,TGCAGTCGGGGGGGCCCGGATACGCAGTATTTT
TRBJ2-5,TRBV7-9,.,.,CASSSAGFYQETQYF,TGTGCCAGCAGCTCCGCGGGGTTTTACCAAGAGACCCAGTACTTC
TRBJ1-4,TRBV7-8,.,.,CASSPPQATNEKLFF,TGTGCCAGCAGCCCCCCCCAGGCAACTAATGAAAAACTGTTTTTT
TRBJ2-7,TRBV19,TRBD2,medium-sized,CASSTGGTSGSSYEQYF,TGTGCCAGTAGTACAGGGGGGACTAGCGGGAGCTCCTACGAGCAGTACTTC
TRBJ1-1,TRBV14,.,.,CASSQAGWERYTEAFF,TGTGCCAGCAGCCAAGCTGGTTGGGAGAGGTACACTGAAGCTTTCTTT
TRBJ2-7,TRBV19,TRBD2,.,CASSIKTLAGGIYEQYF,TGTGCCAGTAGTATAAAAACCCTAGCGGGAGGAATATACGAGCAGTACTTC
TRBJ1-1,TRBV27,.,.,CASSFAGLNTEAFF,TGTGCCAGCAGTTTTGCGGGTCTGAACACTGAAGCTTTCTTT
TRBJ2-7,TRBV2,TRBD2,.,CASRNGTSLDEQYF,TGTGCCAGCAGGAATGGGACTAGCTTGGACGAGCAGTACTTC
TRBJ2-7,TRBV7-9,.,.,CASSLAELGYSYEQYF,TGTGCCAGCAGCTTAGCCGAGCTGGGTTATTCCTACGAGCAGTACTTC
TRBJ2-3,TRBV7-9,.,.,CASSPPGVSTDTQYF,TGTGCCAGCAGCCCTCCCGGGGTTAGCACAGATACGCAGTATTTT
TRBJ2-5,TRBV5-4,.,.,CASSLEGGSLETQYF,TGTGCCAGCAGCTTAGAAGGCGGGTCCCTAGAGACCCAGTACTTC
TRBJ2-1,TRBV6-6,.,.,CASSYLNNEQFF,TGTGCCAGCAGTTACCTCAACAATGAGCAGTTCTTC